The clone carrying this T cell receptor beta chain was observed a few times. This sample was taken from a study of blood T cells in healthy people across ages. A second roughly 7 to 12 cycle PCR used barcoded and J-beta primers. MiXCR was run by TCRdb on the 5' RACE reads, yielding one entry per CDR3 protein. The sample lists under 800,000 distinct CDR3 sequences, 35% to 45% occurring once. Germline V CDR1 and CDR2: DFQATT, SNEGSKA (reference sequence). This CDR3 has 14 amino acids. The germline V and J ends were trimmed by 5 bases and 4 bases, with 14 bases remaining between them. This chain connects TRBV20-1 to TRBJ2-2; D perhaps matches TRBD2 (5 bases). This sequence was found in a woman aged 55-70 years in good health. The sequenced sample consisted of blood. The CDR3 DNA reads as TGCAGTGCTTACAGCGATCGGGGCACCGGGGAGCTGTTTTTT. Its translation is CSAYSDRGTGELFF.